These 29 T cell receptor beta chains originate from one sample sequenced in a study of metastatic and nonmetastatic thyroid tumors. Before thyroid surgery, none of the patients had received any treatment. TCRdb re-called the PCR reads with MiXCR. The sample has about 92,000 clones; 14% to 15% are singletons. Sequenced material: blood. The receptor source for this set is a female donor with papillary thyroid cancer or a benign thyroid nodule (not recorded which). Some clones in this sample may be carry-over from other donors' samples.

This clone showed up just once. A single base separates this from a much larger clone, so it may be a read error. This sequence joins TRBV18 and TRBJ2-3, with D perhaps given as TRBD1 or TRBD2 (5 bases each). Trimming took off 0 bases at V and 2 bases at J, with 9 bases between the two ends. This CDR3 has 15 residues. CDR1 and CDR2 from the germline V gene are KGHSH and LQKENI. The CDR3 here is CASSPPLGATDTQYF. The CDR3 DNA follows: TGTGCCAGCTCACCACCTCTCGGGGCCACAGATACGCAGTATTTT.

This clone was counted a few times. This chain joins TRBV7-2 and TRBJ2-5, with TRBD2 matching over 13 bases. The trim removed 2 bases at V and 5 bases at J, leaving 5 bases unmatched. The CDR3 has 16 residues. CDR1 and CDR2 from the germline V gene are SGHTA and FQGNSA. CDR3 residues: CASSLWGGLAGETQYF. The CDR3 nucleotides read TGTGCCAGCAGCTTATGGGGGGGACTAGCGGGGGAGACCCAGTACTTC.

The sample holds many counts of this clone. This chain uses TRBV7-3 with TRBJ2-7, with TRBD2 as a possible D gene (7 bases). The CDR3 consists of 15 residues. Trimming took 1 base from V and 4 from J, leaving 14 bases between them. Looked up from germline, CDR1 is SGHTA and CDR2 is FQGTGA. The CDR3 DNA sequence: TGTGCCAGCAGCTTAAGGGGGGGGCAGGATTACGAGCAGTACTTC. It codes for CASSLRGGQDYEQYF.

This clone showed up many times. The J gene is TRBJ2-4, the V gene TRBV20-1, with D tentatively TRBD1 (6 bases). Germline loops: CDR1 DFQATT, CDR2 SNEGSKA (reference sequence). This CDR3 is 17 amino acids long. Trimming took 5 bases from V and 1 from J, leaving 21 bases between them. The CDR3 reads CSALRPTGLAAKNIQYF. CDR3 DNA: TGCAGTGCTTTGAGGCCCACAGGGTTAGCGGCCAAAAACATTCAGTACTTC.

This clone was seen ten or more times. The J gene is TRBJ1-1, the V gene TRBV10-3; 8 bases line up with TRBD1. Germline V gene sequence: CDR1 ENHRY, CDR2 SYGVKD. The CDR3 runs 13 residues. The J segment lost 6 bases and the V segment lost 5 bases, leaving 5 bases of the junction unmatched. The CDR3 coding sequence is TGTGCCATCAGTCCGGACAGGGCCGCTGAAGCTTTCTTT. It specifies CAISPDRAAEAFF.

In its sample, this clone was seen many times. This sequence joins TRBV28 and TRBJ2-5; 7 nucleotides agree with TRBD2. This CDR3 region has 13 residues. Germline V gene data show CDR1 as MDHEN and CDR2 as SYDVKM. With V trimmed by 1 base and J by 10 bases, 6 bases remained unmatched. The CDR3 nucleotides are TGTGCCAGCAGTTTATACGGCGGGGAGGGCCAGTACTTC. The encoded protein is CASSLYGGEGQYF.

This clone was seen only a few times. V is TRBV3-1 and J is TRBJ2-5; D not resolved. CDR1 is LGHDT and CDR2 is YNNKEL in the germline V gene (reference sequence). This CDR3 has 14 residues. V was clipped by 1 base and J by 7 bases, with 13 bases between them. The CDR3 region is CASSQGSSLGTQYF. The CDR3 coding sequence is TGTGCCAGCAGCCAAGGGAGTAGCCTTGGGACCCAGTACTTC.

This clone was picked up many times. This chain joins TRBV29-1 and TRBJ1-5; 8 nucleotides agree with TRBD1. The CDR3 length is 14 residues. V shed 7 bases and J 1 base; nucleotides not matched to a gene: 6. Germline CDR1 and CDR2: SQVTM and ANQGSEA. This chain's CDR3 is CSALGQGSNQPQHF. The CDR3 DNA reads as TGCAGCGCTCTAGGACAGGGCAGCAATCAGCCCCAGCATTTT.

This clone was counted ten times or more. The rearrangement joins TRBV5-8 to TRBJ2-3; weak D call: TRBD2 (5 bases). Trimming took 3 bases from V and 6 from J, leaving 8 bases between them. The CDR3 runs 12 residues. Germline CDR1 SGHTS, CDR2 YDEGEE. CDR3 DNA: TGTGCCAGCAGCTCGGAGCGGGATACGCAGTATTTT. It yields the protein CASSSERDTQYF.

This clone was counted many times. The chain recombines TRBV20-1 with TRBJ2-3; TRBD1 matches at 7 bases. The germline CDR1 and CDR2 sequences are DFQATT and SNEGSKA (reference sequence). The CDR3 loop spans 14 amino acids. V lost 6 bases, J lost 4 bases, and 10 bases stayed unmatched. CDR3 protein: CSALTRGSADTQYF. CDR3 nucleotide sequence: TGCAGTGCATTGACCAGGGGGAGCGCAGATACGCAGTATTTT.

In this sample, this clone turned up a few times. This chain joins TRBV6-4 and TRBJ2-3, with 14 nucleotides matching TRBD2. CDR3 length equals 16 residues. Per germline, CDR1 MRHNA and CDR2 SNTAGT. J was trimmed by 7 bases and V by 2 bases; bases with no gene match: 5. In nucleotides, the CDR3 is TGTGCCAGCAGTGACCCGACTAGCGGGGGGGCATATACGCAGTATTTT. Encoded protein: CASSDPTSGGAYTQYF.

This clone has a count of ten or more. This chain joins TRBV2 and TRBJ1-3; unclear D gene. Germline V gene lookup returns CDR1 SNHLY and CDR2 FYNNEI. The V end lost 6 bases, the J end lost 4 bases, and 13 bases lay between the germline ends. This CDR3 spans 14 amino acids. The CDR3: CASSPTWKGNTIYF. The CDR3 DNA reads TGTGCCAGCAGCCCCACATGGAAAGGAAACACCATATATTTT.

This clone was seen repeatedly, ten times or more. The chain couples TRBV4-2 to TRBJ2-2; weak D call: TRBD2 (6 bases). The CDR3 runs 15 residues. The germline V gene has CDR1 LGHNA and CDR2 YNFKEQ. V was clipped by 4 bases and J by 4 bases, with 13 bases between them. CDR3 in DNA: TGTGCCAGCAGCCTAACAGGAGGGCCCACCGGGGAGCTGTTTTTT. Protein product: CASSLTGGPTGELFF.

This clone was seen only once. A much larger clone lies one base from this, so it may be a read error. This chain uses TRBV4-2 with TRBJ1-6; TRBD1 is a possible D gene (5 bases). Germline CDR1 is LGHNA and CDR2 is YNFKEQ. The CDR3 loop spans 15 amino acids. CDR3 protein: CASIQEGPGGSPLHF. CDR3 bases: TGTGCCAGCATCCAAGAGGGGCCGGGGGGTTCACCCCTCCACTTT.

This clone occurred many times. V and J are TRBV20-1 and TRBJ1-2; tentatively, D is TRBD1 (5 bases). This CDR3 contains 14 residues. Trimming cost V 2 bases and J 0 bases, with 10 bases left between them. Per the germline V gene, CDR1 is DFQATT and CDR2 is SNEGSKA (reference sequence). CDR3 region: CSARWRGTNYGYTF. The CDR3 nucleotides read TGCAGTGCTAGATGGAGGGGTACTAACTATGGCTACACCTTC.

This clone was seen repeatedly, ten times or more. J is TRBJ2-3 and V is TRBV12-3 or TRBV12-4; D unresolved. The CDR3 length is 15 residues. V gave up 2 bases and J gave up 2 bases, with 11 bases separating them. CDR3 in DNA: TGTGCCAGCAGTTTATCAGGTCCTCACACAGATACGCAGTATTTT. Translating it yields CASSLSGPHTDTQYF.

At least ten counts were recorded for this clone. V and J are TRBV6-5 and TRBJ1-2; possibly TRBD1 for D (5 bases). This CDR3 is built from 15 residues. Trimming removed 2 bases from V and 5 bases from J, with 15 bases in between. Germline CDR1 and CDR2: MNHEY and SVGAGI. CDR3 DNA: TGTGCCAGCAGTTACCTCGGGGGGAGTTCGTATGGCTACACCTTC. Amino acids: CASSYLGGSSYGYTF.

This clone was seen many times. The rearrangement links TRBV11-1 to TRBJ2-5; 7 bases line up with TRBD2. The length of the CDR3 is 15 residues. Trimming at V came to 1 base and at J to 4 bases, leaving 6 bases not matched to a gene. Germline V gene data show CDR1 as SGHAT and CDR2 as FQDESV (reference sequence). CDR3 protein: CASSLVAGEGETQYF. CDR3 coding DNA: TGTGCCAGCAGCTTAGTCGCGGGGGAGGGAGAGACCCAGTACTTC.

This clone was detected ten times or more. Germline and junction disagree at one end, which may indicate a read error. The chain has TRBV19 and TRBJ2-7, with TRBD1 identical over 7 bases. The V gene's germline CDR1 is LNHDA and CDR2 SQIVND (reference sequence). The CDR3 is 13 amino acids. The DNA of the CDR3 is TGTGCCAGTAGTGACAGGGCCTCCTACGGGCAGTACTTC. Translated, it gives CASSDRASYGQYF.

Turning to this clone: This sample also contains other DNA sequences that code for the same CDR3. This chain connects TRBV5-1 to TRBJ2-7; 9 nucleotides align to TRBD2. Germline V gene lookup returns CDR1 SGHRS and CDR2 YFSETQ. CDR3 length: 12 residues. Losses at the gene ends were 5 bases for V and 7 bases for J; bases not matched to a gene: 4. DNA for the CDR3: TGCGCCAGCAGTGTTAGCGGGGGTGAGCAGTACTTC. It translates to CASSVSGGEQYF.

This clone showed up many times. The rearrangement links TRBV3-1 to TRBJ2-3; D might be TRBD1 or TRBD2, each matching 6 bases. The germline V gene encodes CDR1 LGHDT and CDR2 YNNKEL (reference sequence). Trimming cost V 0 bases and J 1 base, with 11 bases left between them. The CDR3 contains 16 residues. The CDR3 spells CASSQEKGGRTDTQYF. CDR3 DNA: TGTGCCAGCAGCCAAGAGAAGGGGGGCCGCACAGATACGCAGTATTTT.

The chain has TRBV7-2 and TRBJ1-5, with TRBD1 as a possible D gene (6 bases). Germline CDR1 SGHTA, CDR2 FQGNSA. The CDR3 runs 14 residues. The V and J ends lost 5 bases and 2 bases respectively, with 10 bases between them. This CDR3 is CASSKGGGNQPQHF. Here the CDR3 DNA reads TGTGCCAGCAGCAAAGGGGGTGGCAATCAGCCCCAGCATTTT.

This clone has ten or more counts. The chain carries TRBV10-1 and TRBJ2-2; no clear D. V was clipped by 5 bases and J by 4 bases, with 11 bases between them. Germline-derived CDR1 and CDR2 are WNHNN and SYGVQD (reference sequence). The CDR3 contains 14 residues. This CDR3 is CASSSADFTGELFF. DNA of the CDR3: TGCGCCAGCAGTTCGGCGGATTTCACCGGGGAGCTGTTTTTT.

This clone was seen repeatedly, ten times or more. The V and J genes are TRBV20-1 and TRBJ1-2, with no clear D. V dropped 6 bases and J dropped 3 bases, with 20 bases sitting between them. CDR1 is DFQATT, CDR2 SNEGSKA, per germline (reference sequence). The CDR3 loop spans 15 amino acids. The chain's CDR3 is CSAPTRRLPDYGYTF. As DNA, the CDR3 is TGCAGTGCCCCAACCCGGCGCTTACCAGACTATGGCTACACCTTC.

The gene calls are TRBV12-3 or TRBV12-4 and TRBJ1-1; D remains unclear. Trimming stripped 5 bases from V and 5 bases from J, with 18 bases between. This CDR3 spans 15 amino acids. The CDR3, as DNA: TGTGCCAGCAGTGTTACGTCTGGAGGTGGGACTGAAGCTTTCTTT. Translating it yields CASSVTSGGGTEAFF.

Only a few counts were recorded for this clone. The chain has TRBV6-2 or TRBV6-3 and TRBJ1-5; possibly TRBD1 for D (6 bases). V dropped 10 bases and J dropped 4 bases, with 23 bases sitting between them. In germline, CDR1 is MNHEY, CDR2 SVGEGT. The CDR3 is 16 amino acids. The CDR3 loop reads CAISYGGGLRNQPQHF. The CDR3 nucleotides read TGTGCCATTAGTTATGGGGGGGGGCTAAGGAATCAGCCCCAGCATTTT.

This clone has at least ten counts. The V gene is TRBV6-5, the J gene TRBJ2-1, with unresolved D. Deletions cut 2 bases from V and 0 bases from J, with 11 bases between. The CDR3 covers 16 residues. CDR1 is MNHEY and CDR2 is SVGAGI in the germline V gene. CDR3: CASSYLPLSSYNEQFF. In nucleotides, the CDR3 is TGTGCCAGCAGTTACCTACCCCTTAGCTCCTACAATGAGCAGTTCTTC.

This sequence joins TRBV11-2 and TRBJ1-4; D remains ambiguous. Germline assignment: CDR1 SGHAT and CDR2 FQNNGV. This CDR3 has 15 residues. The V end was cut by 0 bases, the J end by 7 bases, with 12 bases between. DNA of the CDR3: TGTGCCAGCAGCTTAGATCGGAGGGAGGGTGAAAAACTGTTTTTT. This sequence encodes CASSLDRREGEKLFF.

This clone was observed at least ten times. The gene calls are TRBV19 and TRBJ2-1, with 7 bases matching TRBD1. The germline V gene has CDR1 LNHDA and CDR2 SQIVND (reference sequence). The CDR3 sequence is 16 residues long. Trimming cost V 4 bases and J 0 bases; bases outside gene matches: 6. CDR3 nucleotides: TGTGCCAGTAGTAGACAGGGATTTAGCTCCTACAATGAGCAGTTCTTC. Its translation: CASSRQGFSSYNEQFF.